This T cell receptor (beta chain) appears in the sequencing data of a study of CD4+ T cells in melanoma. Study results and limitations: In melanoma, neoantigen-specific CD4+ T cells reportedly differed in differentiation state. A reported correlation linked neoantigen-specific CD4+ T cells to CD8+, macrophage and B cell function.

Remarks on this clone: Its antigen is as yet unknown.

TCRdb's table, derived via immunoSEQ multiplex PCR, lists solely in-frame clones and lacks some. The data contain about 50,000 clones, approximately 89% of them seen just once; the ten biggest clones take up about an eighth. V shed 5 bases and J shed 1 base, with 18 bases lying between them. This CDR3 contains 17 residues. The germline V gene encodes CDR1 SEHNR and CDR2 FQNEAQ (reference sequence). The clonotype comes from a human donor with melanoma. The sample consisted of peripheral blood. V is TRBV7-9 and J is TRBJ2-1; a possible D gene is TRBD2 (6 bases). CDR3 in DNA: TGTGCCAGCAGCCTGCGCGGGGACTTAAGTTCCTACAATGAGCAGTTCTTC. This gives the protein CASSLRGDLSSYNEQFF.